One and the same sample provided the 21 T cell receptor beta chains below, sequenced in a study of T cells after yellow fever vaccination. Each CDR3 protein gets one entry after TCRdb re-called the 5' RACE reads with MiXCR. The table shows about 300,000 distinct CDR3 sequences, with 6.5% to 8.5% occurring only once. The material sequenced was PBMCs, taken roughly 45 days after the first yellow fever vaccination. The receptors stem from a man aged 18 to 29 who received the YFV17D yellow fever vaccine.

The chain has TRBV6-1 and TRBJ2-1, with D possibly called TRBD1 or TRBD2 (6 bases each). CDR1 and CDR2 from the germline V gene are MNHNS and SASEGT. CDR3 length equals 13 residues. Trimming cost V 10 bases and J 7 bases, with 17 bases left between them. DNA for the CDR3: TGTGCCAAATTACGGGGGCCGGGGAATGAGCAGTTCTTC. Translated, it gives CAKLRGPGNEQFF.

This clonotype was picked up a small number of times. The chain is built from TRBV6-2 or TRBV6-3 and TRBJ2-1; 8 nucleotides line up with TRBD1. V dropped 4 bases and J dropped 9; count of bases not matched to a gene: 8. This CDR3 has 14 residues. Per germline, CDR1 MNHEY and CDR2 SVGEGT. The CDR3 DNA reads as TGTGCCAGCAGTTTAGCAGGAACAGGGGGTGAGCAGTTCTTC. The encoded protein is CASSLAGTGGEQFF.

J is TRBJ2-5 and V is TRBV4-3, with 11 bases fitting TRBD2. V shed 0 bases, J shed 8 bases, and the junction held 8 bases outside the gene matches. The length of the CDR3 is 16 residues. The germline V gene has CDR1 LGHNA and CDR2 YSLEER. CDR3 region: CASSQDTSGGLRTQYF. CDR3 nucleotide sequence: TGCGCCAGCAGCCAAGATACTAGCGGGGGTTTGCGTACCCAGTACTTC.

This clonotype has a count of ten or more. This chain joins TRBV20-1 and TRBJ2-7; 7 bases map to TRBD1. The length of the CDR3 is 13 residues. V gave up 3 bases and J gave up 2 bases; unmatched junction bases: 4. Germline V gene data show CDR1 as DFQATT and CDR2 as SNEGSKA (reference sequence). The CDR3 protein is CSARAGQAYEQYF. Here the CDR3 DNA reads TGCAGTGCTAGGGCTGGACAGGCCTACGAGCAGTACTTC.

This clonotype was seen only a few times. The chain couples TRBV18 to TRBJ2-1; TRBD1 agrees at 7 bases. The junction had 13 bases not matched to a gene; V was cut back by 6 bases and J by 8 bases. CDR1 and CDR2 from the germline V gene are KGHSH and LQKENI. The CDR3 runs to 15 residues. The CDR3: CASSYVTGSLYEQFF. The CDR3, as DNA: TGTGCCAGCTCCTACGTGACAGGGTCTTTATATGAGCAGTTCTTC.

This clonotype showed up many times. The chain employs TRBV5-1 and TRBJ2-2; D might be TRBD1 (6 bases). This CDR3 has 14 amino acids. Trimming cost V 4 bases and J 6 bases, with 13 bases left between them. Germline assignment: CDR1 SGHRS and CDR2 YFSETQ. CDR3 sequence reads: CASSIGQRAGELFF. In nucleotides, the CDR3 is TGCGCCAGCAGCATCGGACAGAGGGCCGGGGAGCTGTTTTTT.

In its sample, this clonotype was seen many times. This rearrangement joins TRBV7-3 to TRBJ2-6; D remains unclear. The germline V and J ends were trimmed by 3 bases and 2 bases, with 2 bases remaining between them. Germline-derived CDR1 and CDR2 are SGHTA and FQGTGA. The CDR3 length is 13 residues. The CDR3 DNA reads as TGTGCCAGCAGCTTCCCTGGGGCCAACGTCCTGACTTTC. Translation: CASSFPGANVLTF.

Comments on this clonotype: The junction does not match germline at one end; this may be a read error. This CDR3 is CCAGPNSGSSTDTQYF. The DNA of the CDR3 is TGCTGTGCTGGACCTAACAGCGGGAGTAGCACAGATACGCAGTATTTT. The rearrangement links TRBV20-1 to TRBJ2-3; 8 bases fit TRBD2. Germline V CDR1 and CDR2: DFQATT, SNEGSKA (reference sequence). This CDR3 contains 16 residues.

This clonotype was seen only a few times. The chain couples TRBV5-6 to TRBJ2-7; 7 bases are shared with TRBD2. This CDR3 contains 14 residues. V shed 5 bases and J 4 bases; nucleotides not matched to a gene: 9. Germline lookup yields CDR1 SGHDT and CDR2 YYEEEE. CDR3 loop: CASRGAGNLYEQYF. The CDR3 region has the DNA TGTGCCAGCAGAGGAGCGGGAAATCTTTACGAGCAGTACTTC.

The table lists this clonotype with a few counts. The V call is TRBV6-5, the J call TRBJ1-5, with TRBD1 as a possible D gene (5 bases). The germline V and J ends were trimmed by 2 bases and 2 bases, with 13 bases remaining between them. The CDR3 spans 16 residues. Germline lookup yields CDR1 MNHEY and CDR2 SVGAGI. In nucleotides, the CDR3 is TGTGCCAGCAGTTACGGGGCCAACTGGGGCAATCAGCCCCAGCATTTT. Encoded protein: CASSYGANWGNQPQHF.

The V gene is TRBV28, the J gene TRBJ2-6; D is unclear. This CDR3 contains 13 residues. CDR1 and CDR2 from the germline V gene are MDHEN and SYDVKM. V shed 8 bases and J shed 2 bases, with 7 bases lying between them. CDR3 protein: CASGFTGANVLTF. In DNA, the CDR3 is TGTGCCAGCGGATTTACTGGGGCCAACGTCCTGACTTTC.

The CDR3 bases are TGTGCCAGCACCCCACAAGGGAGAAACTATGGCTACACCTTC. The encoded protein is CASTPQGRNYGYTF. This chain joins TRBV7-8 and TRBJ1-2; the D is unclear. Trimming removed 7 bases at V and 2 bases at J, with 14 bases between. The CDR3 is 14 amino acids. From germline, CDR1 is SGHVS and CDR2 FQNEAQ.

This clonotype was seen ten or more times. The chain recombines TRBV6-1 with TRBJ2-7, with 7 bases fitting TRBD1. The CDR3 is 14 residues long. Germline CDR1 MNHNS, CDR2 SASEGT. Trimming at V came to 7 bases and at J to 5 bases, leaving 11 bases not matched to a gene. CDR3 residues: CASTQEVGGDEQYV. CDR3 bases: TGTGCCAGCACCCAAGAGGTAGGGGGCGACGAGCAGTACGTC.

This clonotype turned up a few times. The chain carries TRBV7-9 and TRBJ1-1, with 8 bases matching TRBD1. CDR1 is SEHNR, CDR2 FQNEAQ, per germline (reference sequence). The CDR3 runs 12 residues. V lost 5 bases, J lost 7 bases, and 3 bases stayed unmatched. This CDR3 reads CASSGGQGEAFF. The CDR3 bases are TGTGCCAGCAGCGGAGGACAGGGTGAAGCTTTCTTT.

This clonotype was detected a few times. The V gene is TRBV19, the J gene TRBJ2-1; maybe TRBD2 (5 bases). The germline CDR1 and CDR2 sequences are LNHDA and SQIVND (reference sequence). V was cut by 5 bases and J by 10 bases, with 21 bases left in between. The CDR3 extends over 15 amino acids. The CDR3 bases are TGTGCCAGTAGTCAAGGACTCCTGGGGTGGGGAGAGCAGTTCTTC. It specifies CASSQGLLGWGEQFF.

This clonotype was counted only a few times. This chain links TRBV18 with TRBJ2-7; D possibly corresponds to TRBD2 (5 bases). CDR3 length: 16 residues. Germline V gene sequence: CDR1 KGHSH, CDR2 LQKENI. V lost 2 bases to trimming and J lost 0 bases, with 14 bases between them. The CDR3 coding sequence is TGTGCCAGCTCACCATGTTGGCGGAGGAGCTCCTACGAGCAGTACGTC. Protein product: CASSPCWRRSSYEQYV.

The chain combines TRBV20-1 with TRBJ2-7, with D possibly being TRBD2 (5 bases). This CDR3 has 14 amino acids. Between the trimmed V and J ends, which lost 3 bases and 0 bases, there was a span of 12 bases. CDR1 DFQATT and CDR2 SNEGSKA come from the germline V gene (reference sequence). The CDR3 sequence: CSARADLSSYEQYF. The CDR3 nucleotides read TGCAGTGCTAGGGCGGACTTGAGCTCCTACGAGCAGTACTTC.

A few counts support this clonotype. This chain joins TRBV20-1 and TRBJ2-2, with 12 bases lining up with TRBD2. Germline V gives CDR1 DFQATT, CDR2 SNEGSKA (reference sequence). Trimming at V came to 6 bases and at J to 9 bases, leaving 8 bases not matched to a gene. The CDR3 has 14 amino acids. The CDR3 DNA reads TGCAGTGCCCCCCCCACTAGCGGGGGGCGGGAGCTGTTTTTT. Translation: CSAPPTSGGRELFF.

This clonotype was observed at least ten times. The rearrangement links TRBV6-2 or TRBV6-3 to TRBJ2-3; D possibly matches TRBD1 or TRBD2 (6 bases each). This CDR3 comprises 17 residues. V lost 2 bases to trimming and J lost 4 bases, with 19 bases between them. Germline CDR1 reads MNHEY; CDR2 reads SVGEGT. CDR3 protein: CASSYASGWGASDTQYF. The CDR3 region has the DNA TGTGCCAGCAGTTACGCGTCCGGTTGGGGGGCCTCAGATACGCAGTATTTT.

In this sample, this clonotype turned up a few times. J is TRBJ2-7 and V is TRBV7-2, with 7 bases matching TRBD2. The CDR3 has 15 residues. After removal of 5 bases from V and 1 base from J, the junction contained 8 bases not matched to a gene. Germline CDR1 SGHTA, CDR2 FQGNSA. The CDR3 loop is CASSPWQGLSYEQYF. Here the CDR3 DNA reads TGTGCCAGCAGCCCCTGGCAGGGACTATCCTACGAGCAGTACTTC.

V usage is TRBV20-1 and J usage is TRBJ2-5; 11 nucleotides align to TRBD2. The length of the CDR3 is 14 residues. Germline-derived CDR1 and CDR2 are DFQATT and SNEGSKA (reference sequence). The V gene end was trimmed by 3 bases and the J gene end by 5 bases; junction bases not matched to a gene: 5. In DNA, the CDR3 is TGCAGTGCTAGGGTAGCGGGGGGGCGGGAGACCCAGTACTTC. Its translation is CSARVAGGRETQYF.